This is a list of T cell receptor beta chains from one sample in a study of CD8 T cells in ankylosing spondylitis. TCRdb reprocessed the 5' RACE reads via MiXCR and lists one record per CDR3 protein. The sample shows about 120,000 distinct CDR3 sequences, roughly 15% of them seen only once. Sequenced: blood, either unsorted or a sorted T cell fraction (not recorded which). These receptors all stem from a female donor with ankylosing spondylitis or in good health (not recorded which). The CDR3 runs from the conserved cysteine through the conserved F or W. The D gene is left open where the match is weak. Clone size appears in some rows only: once, few, many, or a class for an expanded clone.

clone_size	v_call	j_call	d_call	cdr3_aa	cdr3_nt
many	TRBV3-1	TRBJ2-1	-	CASSKERNEQFF	TGTGCCAGCAGCAAGGAACGGAATGAGCAGTTCTTC
many	TRBV12-3/TRBV12-4	TRBJ1-1	TRBD1	CASSWETGVDTEAFF	TGTGCCAGCAGTTGGGAGACAGGGGTTGACACTGAAGCTTTCTTT
-	TRBV20-1	TRBJ1-4	TRBD1	CSARVATGTLYGKLFF	TGCAGTGCTAGAGTTGCGACAGGGACCTTGTATGGAAAACTGTTTTTT
-	TRBV20-1	TRBJ2-1	-	CSAGRTDHNEQFF	TGCAGTGCTGGGAGGACAGACCACAATGAGCAGTTCTTC
few	TRBV7-2	TRBJ2-7	TRBD2	CASSRTSGPYEQYF	TGTGCCAGCAGCCGAACTAGCGGTCCCTACGAGCAGTACTTC
-	TRBV3-1	TRBJ2-3	-	CACSPRVGAQAFADTQYF	TGTGCCTGCAGCCCCAGGGTGGGGGCCCAAGCCTTCGCAGATACGCAGTATTTT
many	TRBV10-2	TRBJ1-5	-	CASRGRNQPQHF	TGCGCCAGCAGGGGGAGGAATCAGCCCCAGCATTTT
-	TRBV19	TRBJ2-7	TRBD1	CASSPGTGGPYEQYF	TGTGCCAGTAGCCCTGGGACAGGGGGTCCCTACGAGCAGTACTTC
few	TRBV30	TRBJ2-2	-	CAWGRTFANTGELFF	TGTGCCTGGGGGCGCACGTTCGCGAACACCGGGGAGCTGTTTTTT
many	TRBV4-1	TRBJ1-2	TRBD1	CASSQVDREGGYTF	TGCGCCAGCAGCCAAGTCGACAGGGAGGGTGGCTACACCTTC
many	TRBV28	TRBJ2-1	TRBD1	CASSFRDRGSDEQFF	TGTGCCAGCAGCTTTCGGGACAGGGGTTCCGATGAGCAGTTCTTC
-	TRBV2	TRBJ2-1	-	CASKGVENEQFF	TGTGCCAGCAAAGGTGTGGAGAATGAGCAGTTCTTC
few	TRBV29-1	TRBJ2-7	TRBD1	CSAIGTGYEQYF	TGCAGCGCAATCGGGACAGGGTACGAGCAGTACTTC
-	TRBV5-1	TRBJ2-7	-	CASSLSGDHEQYF	TGCGCCAGCAGCTTGTCAGGGGACCACGAGCAGTACTTC
few	TRBV6-5	TRBJ1-1	-	CASSYSGFRTEAFF	TGTGCCAGCAGTTACTCTGGGTTTAGGACTGAAGCTTTCTTT
many	TRBV11-1	TRBJ2-7	TRBD2	CASPGEKRLAEKPLDKQYF	TGTGCCAGCCCCGGTGAGAAGAGACTAGCGGAGAAACCTCTGGACAAGCAGTACTTC
few	TRBV6-1	TRBJ1-2	-	CASSTGYYGYTF	TGTGCCAGCAGTACAGGGTACTATGGCTACACCTTC
-	TRBV3-1	TRBJ2-3	-	CASSRVGGSTDTQYF	TGTGCCAGCAGCCGAGTGGGGGGATCCACAGATACGCAGTATTTT
many	TRBV5-1	TRBJ2-1	TRBD2	CASSSNSGMTYNEQFF	TGCGCCAGCAGCTCTAATAGCGGGATGACGTACAATGAGCAGTTCTTC
many	TRBV12-3/TRBV12-4	TRBJ2-7	TRBD1	CASRLGQGVAHEQYF	TGTGCCAGCAGGCTAGGGCAGGGGGTGGCCCACGAGCAGTACTTC
-	TRBV18	TRBJ1-3	-	CASSVASSSGNTIYF	TGTGCCAGCTCAGTGGCCAGCTCCTCCGGAAACACCATATATTTT
-	TRBV3-1	TRBJ1-4	-	CASSQDRFGGPNEKLFF	TGTGCCAGCAGCCAAGATCGGTTCGGCGGACCTAATGAAAAACTGTTTTTT
many	TRBV7-2	TRBJ2-7	-	CASTATIFPYEQYF	TGTGCCAGCACCGCAACCATTTTTCCCTACGAGCAGTACTTC
few	TRBV6-5	TRBJ2-2	-	CASSYSAPGELFF	TGTGCCAGCAGTTACTCGGCCCCCGGGGAGCTGTTTTTT
-	TRBV18	TRBJ1-3	TRBD1	CASSPRAQGQASGNTIYF	TGTGCCAGCTCACCGCGAGCGCAGGGACAGGCGTCTGGAAACACCATATATTTT
many	TRBV9	TRBJ1-1	TRBD1	CASSGTGWDTEAFF	TGTGCCAGCAGCGGGACAGGGTGGGACACTGAAGCTTTCTTT
-	TRBV30	TRBJ2-1	TRBD2	CAWSKLAGGPYNEQFF	TGTGCCTGGAGTAAACTAGCGGGAGGGCCGTACAATGAGCAGTTCTTC
many	TRBV10-3	TRBJ2-2	-	CAISAPDKGRKDTGELFF	TGTGCCATCAGTGCCCCAGACAAGGGACGGAAGGATACCGGGGAGCTGTTTTTT
many	TRBV5-1	TRBJ2-1	TRBD1	CASSLGQYNEQFF	TGCGCCAGCAGCCTGGGACAGTACAATGAGCAGTTCTTC
many	TRBV12-3/TRBV12-4	TRBJ1-3	-	CASSFEQTGGYF	TGTGCCAGCAGTTTCGAACAGACCGGAGGGTATTTT
-	TRBV11-2	TRBJ2-1	TRBD2	CASSLGLAGVLSYNEQFF	TGTGCCAGCAGCTTGGGACTAGCGGGGGTTCTCTCCTACAATGAGCAGTTCTTC
few	TRBV7-3	TRBJ2-7	TRBD1	CASSLTGTGSRSYEQYF	TGTGCCAGCAGTTTAACCGGGACAGGGAGTCGTTCCTACGAGCAGTACTTC
many	TRBV9	TRBJ2-7	-	CASSVGAGSRYEQYF	TGTGCCAGCAGCGTAGGTGCGGGATCACGCTACGAGCAGTACTTC
-	TRBV5-1	TRBJ2-5	TRBD1	CASSLAPPGQQETQYF	TGCGCCAGCAGCTTGGCACCGCCGGGACAGCAAGAGACCCAGTACTTC
-	TRBV14	TRBJ2-7	-	CASSQPGQPYEQYF	TGTGCCAGCAGCCAGCCGGGACAACCCTACGAGCAGTACTTC
-	TRBV18	TRBJ1-1	-	CASSTTGNTEAFF	TGTGCCAGCTCCACGACAGGGAACACTGAAGCTTTCTTT
few	TRBV30	TRBJ1-1	-	CAWRHGNTEAFF	TGTGCCTGGAGACATGGGAACACTGAAGCTTTCTTT
many	TRBV7-3	TRBJ2-3	-	CASSFGGSTDTQYF	TGTGCCAGCAGCTTCGGCGGTAGCACAGATACGCAGTATTTT
-	TRBV19	TRBJ2-3	TRBD2	CASSGTSGSWADTQYF	TGTGCCAGTAGCGGGACTAGCGGGAGTTGGGCAGATACGCAGTATTTT
-	TRBV2	TRBJ2-2	TRBD1	CASKTGGRTGELFF	TGTGCCAGCAAAACAGGGGGTCGCACCGGGGAGCTGTTTTTT
few	TRBV20-1	TRBJ2-1	-	CSARYGGSGPYNEQFF	TGCAGTGCTAGATATGGAGGGTCAGGACCCTACAATGAGCAGTTCTTC
-	TRBV7-9	TRBJ1-5	-	CASSASGAVRNQPQHF	TGTGCCAGCAGCGCGTCAGGGGCGGTTCGCAATCAGCCCCAGCATTTT
-	TRBV5-1	TRBJ2-7	TRBD2	CASSPTSGGTEQYF	TGCGCCAGCAGCCCCACTAGCGGAGGGACCGAGCAGTACTTC
few	TRBV7-9	TRBJ2-7	-	CASSLVDYEQYF	TGTGCCAGCAGCTTAGTGGACTACGAGCAGTACTTC